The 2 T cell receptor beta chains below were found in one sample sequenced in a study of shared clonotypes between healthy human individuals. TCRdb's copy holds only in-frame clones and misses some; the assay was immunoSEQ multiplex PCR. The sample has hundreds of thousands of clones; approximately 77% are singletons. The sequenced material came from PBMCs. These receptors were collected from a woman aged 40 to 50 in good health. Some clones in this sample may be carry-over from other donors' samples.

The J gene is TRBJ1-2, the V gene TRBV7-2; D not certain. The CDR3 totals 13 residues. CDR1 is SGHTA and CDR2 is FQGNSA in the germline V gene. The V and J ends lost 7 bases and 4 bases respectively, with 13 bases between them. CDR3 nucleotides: TGTGCCAGCAAACCGTCTGCTATCTATGGCTACACCTTC. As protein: CASKPSAIYGYTF.

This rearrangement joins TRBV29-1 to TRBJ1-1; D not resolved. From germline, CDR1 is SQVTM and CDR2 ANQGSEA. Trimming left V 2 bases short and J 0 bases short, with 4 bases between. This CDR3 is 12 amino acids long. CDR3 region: CSVERLNTEAFF. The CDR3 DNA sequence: TGCAGCGTTGAACGGCTGAACACTGAAGCTTTCTTT. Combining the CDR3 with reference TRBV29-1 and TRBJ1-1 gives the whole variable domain SAVISQKPSRDICQRGTSLTIQCQVDSQVTMMFWYRQQPGQSLTLIATANQGSEATYESGFVIDKFPISRPNLTFSTLTVSNMSPEDSSIYLCSVERLNTEAFFGQGTRLTVV.